One and the same sample provided the 5 T cell receptor beta chains below, sequenced in a study of T cell clonality in common variable immunodeficiency. Their antigens remain unidentified. General observations from the study: Common variable immunodeficiency TCR beta sequences reportedly had fewer deletions and N-nucleotide insertions.

Assay: immunoSEQ multiplex PCR; the TCRdb copy retains only in-frame clones and omits some. The specimen gives over 15,000 clones without singletons; the ten biggest hold roughly 15%. Sample: peripheral blood mononuclear cells. Receptor source: a human donor with common variable immunodeficiency.

This clone was seen repeatedly, ten times or more. The CDR3 end is not reached by the read, which stops 3 residues before it; the germline J gene fills it in. The genes are TRBV5-1 and TRBJ1-1; D is possibly TRBD1 (6 bases). Trimming left V 4 bases short and J 6 bases short, with 13 bases between. The CDR3 is 13 amino acids. The V gene's germline CDR1 is SGHRS and CDR2 YFSETQ. CDR3 DNA (partial): TGCGCCAGCAGCCACGGGGACATCTCTGAA. Protein product: CASSHGDISE. The complete CDR3 protein is CASSHGDISEAFF.

This clone was detected many times. The CDR3 extends 3 residues past the end of the read, so its final part is completed from the germline J gene. The chain is built from TRBV28 and TRBJ1-5; D is possibly TRBD1 (5 bases). Germline V gene data show CDR1 as MDHEN and CDR2 as SYDVKM. CDR3 size: 17 residues. The V gene lost 5 bases and the J gene lost 3 bases, with 20 bases spanning the gap. The CDR3: CASSPLEGGGANQPQHF. The DNA read from the CDR3 is TGTGCCAGCAGTCCTCTCGAGGGAGGAGGGGCCAATCAGCCC.

A few counts support this clone. The read comes to an end 3 residues before the CDR3 does, leaving the germline J gene to fill in the end. This sequence joins TRBV19 and TRBJ1-5; no clear D gene. The CDR3 sequence is 12 residues long. CDR1 LNHDA and CDR2 SQIVND come from the germline V gene (reference sequence). Trimming took 5 bases from V and 4 from J, leaving 6 bases between them. CDR3 sequence reads: CASSFRNQPQHF. Incomplete CDR3 DNA: TGTGCCAGTAGTTTCAGGAATCAGCCC.

This clone was counted a few times. Sequencing ends 3 residues short of the CDR3 end; the germline J gene provides the rest. The chain employs TRBV19 and TRBJ1-2; D uncertain. The germline V gene encodes CDR1 LNHDA and CDR2 SQIVND (reference sequence). The CDR3 runs to 13 residues. The DNA read from the CDR3 is TGTGCCAGTAGTTGGACTTTCCAGGAGAGC. Protein product: CASSWTFQES. The whole CDR3 sequence reads CASSWTFQESYTF.

About this clone: From the germline J gene comes the end of the CDR3, since the read stops 3 residues before it. The chain links TRBV7-9 to TRBJ2-7; D unresolved. The length of the CDR3 is 12 residues. With 4 bases removed from V and 5 bases from J, the gap between germline ends came to 9 bases. CDR1 is SEHNR and CDR2 is FQNEAQ in the germline V gene (reference sequence). This CDR3 is CASSSLPHEQYF. The DNA read from the CDR3 is TGTGCCAGCAGCTCCCTCCCCCACGAG.